Below, one TCR beta chain is given with its context. Its antigen is not known. This sample is drawn from a study of long-term antiretroviral therapy in people with HIV. Whole-study context: By about a decade, the earliest samples predate the 2015 immediate-ART recommendation. Broader study findings: Compared with controls, HIV repertoires showed narrower CDR3 length ranges. Clones expanded before ART dominated the repertoire at all time points. Once patients were on ART, diversity went higher but still fell short of transplant donor controls.

V lost 0 bases, J lost 1 base, and 9 bases lay in between. The germline gives CDR1 MNHEY, CDR2 SVGAGI. This CDR3 contains 15 residues. With survey level as its setting, the immunoSEQ assay was v3.0. Measured with immunoSEQ multiplex PCR; TCRdb has only the in-frame clones, and not every one. The table has over 10,000 clones, 88% seen once; the top ten hold roughly a fifth. This clonotype originated in a woman in her thirties or forties with HIV. Source: unsorted PBMCs, taken 2.1 years after starting antiretroviral therapy. The V call is TRBV6-5, the J call TRBJ2-5, with D possibly matching TRBD2 (5 bases). The chain's CDR3 is CASSYSAGGQETQYF. The CDR3 nucleotides read TGTGCCAGCAGTTACTCGGCGGGCGGCCAAGAGACCCAGTACTTC.